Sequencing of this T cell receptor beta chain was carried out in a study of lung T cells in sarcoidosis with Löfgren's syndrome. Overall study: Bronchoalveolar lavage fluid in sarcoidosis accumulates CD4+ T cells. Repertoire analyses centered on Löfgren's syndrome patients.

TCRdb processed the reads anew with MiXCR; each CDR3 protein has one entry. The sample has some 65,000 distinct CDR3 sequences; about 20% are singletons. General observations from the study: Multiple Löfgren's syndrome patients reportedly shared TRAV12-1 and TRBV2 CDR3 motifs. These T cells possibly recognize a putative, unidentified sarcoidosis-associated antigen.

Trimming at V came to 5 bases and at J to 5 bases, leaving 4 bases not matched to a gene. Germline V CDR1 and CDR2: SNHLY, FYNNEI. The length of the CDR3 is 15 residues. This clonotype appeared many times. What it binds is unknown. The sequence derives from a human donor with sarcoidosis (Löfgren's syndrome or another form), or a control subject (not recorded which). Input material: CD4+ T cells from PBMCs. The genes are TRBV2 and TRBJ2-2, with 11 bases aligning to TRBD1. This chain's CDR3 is CASSPGQGATGELFF. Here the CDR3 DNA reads TGTGCCAGCAGTCCTGGACAGGGGGCAACCGGGGAGCTGTTTTTT.